The sequence of this T cell receptor (beta chain) was determined in a study of shared clonotypes between healthy human individuals. Only a few counts were recorded for this clone. Its antigen remains unknown. Study outcomes and limitations: Naive subsets typically showed greater estimated richness than memory subsets.

Per the original methods: Filtering was not the same, since immunoSEQ gave junction-only sequences without quality scores. Measured with immunoSEQ multiplex PCR; TCRdb has only the in-frame clones, and not every one. Clone size and V and J calls were adopted from that table, with D and trimming inferred from the DNA. This table holds about 980,000 clones, approximately 76% found once. V trimming: 3 bases; J trimming: 2 bases; junction bases outside the gene matches: 5. Germline-derived CDR1 and CDR2 are SGHAT and FQDESV (reference sequence). This CDR3 is 15 amino acids long. The chain joins TRBV11-1 to TRBJ2-5; 8 nucleotides align to TRBD2. The TCR originated in a man in his late teens or twenties in good health. The sequenced material came from memory CD4+ T cells sorted from blood. This sample's subset: CD45RA-negative fraction. The DNA of the CDR3 is TGTGCCAGCAGCTTGGGCGGGGGGTTACAAGAGACCCAGTACTTC. It is translated as CASSLGGGLQETQYF.